These 21 T cell receptor beta chains came from one sample sequenced in a study of OX40 agonist ivuxolimab in advanced cancers. The library was obtained by the immunoSEQ multiplex PCR assay. TCRdb took over this immuneACCESS table, retaining in-frame rearrangements with V and J assigned. Such tables are incomplete; in checked studies, under half of the missing clones stem from an unresolved V gene, and the remainder is unexplained. The sample table records fewer than 80,000 clones; 91% of these occur just once. The biggest ten clones account for approximately 5.6% of the sample. The sequences come from CD4+ or CD8+ T cells sorted from blood, collected in a trial of the OX40 agonist ivuxolimab. Receptor source: an adult with an advanced solid tumor such as melanoma, head and neck, liver or kidney cancer.

The chain uses TRBV6-6 and TRBJ2-7, with D unresolved. Germline V gene lookup returns CDR1 MNHNY and CDR2 SVGAGI (reference sequence). The CDR3 covers 11 residues. The V gene lost 0 bases and the J gene lost 6 bases, with 3 bases spanning the gap. DNA of the CDR3: TGTGCCAGCAGTTACTCCGGCGAGCAGTACTTC. Its protein product is CASSYSGEQYF.

About this clone: Additional DNA sequences in this sample encode the identical CDR3. The V gene is TRBV19, the J gene TRBJ1-2; D is unresolved. The V and J ends lost 2 bases and 2 bases respectively, with 15 bases between them. From germline, CDR1 is LNHDA and CDR2 SQIVND (reference sequence). This CDR3 spans 16 amino acids. The CDR3 region has the DNA TGTGCCAGTAGTATAAAGAGGCGTCTCACCAACTATGGCTACACCTTC. This codes for CASSIKRRLTNYGYTF.

The chain employs TRBV5-1 and TRBJ2-1, with TRBD1 matching over 8 bases. Germline V gene lookup returns CDR1 SGHRS and CDR2 YFSETQ. This CDR3 spans 16 amino acids. Trimming took 4 bases from V and 2 from J; bases not matched to a gene: 8. Here the CDR3 DNA reads TGCGCCAGCAGCCCAGGGGGCTCGGTAACCTACAATGAGCAGTTCTTC. It translates to CASSPGGSVTYNEQFF.

The V and J genes are TRBV5-1 and TRBJ1-1; D not resolved. The CDR3 covers 16 residues. CDR1 is SGHRS and CDR2 is YFSETQ in the germline V gene. V was pared by 0 bases and J by 3 bases, with 15 bases between. The CDR3 DNA follows: TGCGCCAGCAGCTTGGAATTAGGGAGGTTGGACACTGAAGCTTTCTTT. Amino acids: CASSLELGRLDTEAFF.

This chain links TRBV5-1 with TRBJ2-7; D perhaps matches TRBD2 (6 bases). The CDR3 contains 16 residues. Germline values: CDR1 SGHRS, CDR2 YFSETQ. V lost 4 bases and J 2 bases, leaving 19 bases between the germline ends. The CDR3 region has the DNA TGCGCCAGCAGCATTGGCGCGGGGCAGCCGACCTACGAGCAGTACTTC. Translating it yields CASSIGAGQPTYEQYF.

The chain has TRBV9 and TRBJ2-1; D perhaps matches TRBD2 (5 bases). Trimming took off 0 bases at V and 0 bases at J, with 7 bases between the two ends. From germline, CDR1 is SGDLS and CDR2 YYNGEE. The CDR3 covers 15 residues. The CDR3 bases are TGTGCCAGCAGCGTAGATGGACTCTCCTACAATGAGCAGTTCTTC. It encodes CASSVDGLSYNEQFF.

The sample holds one count of this clone. The CDR3: CASRWGPGNTEAFF. CDR3 coding DNA: TGTGCCAGCAGATGGGGTCCGGGGAACACTGAAGCTTTCTTT. The chain has TRBV2 and TRBJ1-1; no clear D gene. The germline CDR1 and CDR2 sequences are SNHLY and FYNNEI. Trimming shortened V by 6 bases and J by 1 base, and 12 bases separated the two germline ends. The CDR3 sequence is 14 residues long. Combining the CDR3 with reference TRBV2 and TRBJ1-1 gives the whole variable domain EPEVTQTPSHQVTQMGQEVILRCVPISNHLYFYWYRQILGQKVEFLVSFYNNEISEKSEIFDDQFSVERPDGSNFTLKIRSTKLEDSAMYFCASRWGPGNTEAFFGQGTRLTVV.

The chain uses TRBV5-1 and TRBJ1-1, with 9 bases aligning to TRBD1. CDR3 length: 19 residues. In germline, CDR1 is SGHRS, CDR2 YFSETQ. After removal of 4 bases from V and 1 base from J, the junction contained 17 bases not matched to a gene. CDR3 DNA: TGCGCCAGCAGCCCGGGGACAGGGTTCGGGATCTCCGGGAACACTGAAGCTTTCTTT. Translated, it gives CASSPGTGFGISGNTEAFF.

The gene calls are TRBV6-1 and TRBJ2-7, with a weak D call TRBD2 (6 bases). The CDR3 consists of 13 residues. The germline V and J ends were trimmed by 10 bases and 3 bases, with 16 bases remaining between them. Per germline, CDR1 MNHNS and CDR2 SASEGT. CDR3 sequence (DNA): TGTGCCACCCTTCGGGGGAAGAGCTACGAGCAGTACTTC. It yields the protein CATLRGKSYEQYF.

V gene TRBV28 combines with J gene TRBJ2-3; 8 bases are a match to TRBD2. V shed 8 bases and J 4 bases; nucleotides not matched to a gene: 14. Germline CDR1 and CDR2: MDHEN and SYDVKM. CDR3 size: 16 residues. CDR3 nucleotide sequence: TGTGCCAGCCTTACACCCCTTGGACTAGCCCCAGATACGCAGTATTTT. It encodes CASLTPLGLAPDTQYF.

The chain is built from TRBV12-5 and TRBJ2-7; 8 bases line up with TRBD2. This CDR3 spans 15 amino acids. Unmatched junction bases numbered 6, after V lost 0 bases and J lost 5 bases. Looked up from germline, CDR1 is LGHNT and CDR2 is FRNRAP. The CDR3 spells CASGLVVGRAHEQYF. The CDR3 DNA follows: TGTGCTAGTGGTTTGGTAGTCGGGAGGGCCCACGAGCAGTACTTC.

This chain links TRBV28 with TRBJ2-7; D might be TRBD2 (6 bases). The CDR3 has 16 residues. CDR1 and CDR2 (germline): MDHEN, SYDVKM. Trimming pared 6 bases from V and 4 bases from J, leaving 22 bases between. The CDR3 nucleotides are TGTGCCAGCAGGTTCGAGTCGGCTAGCGCCCGTTACGAGCAGTACTTC. Its protein product is CASRFESASARYEQYF.

The V call is TRBV7-8, the J call TRBJ2-7; a possible D gene is TRBD1 (6 bases). V was pared by 5 bases and J by 0 bases, with 14 bases between. The CDR3 has 15 amino acids. Germline CDR1 SGHVS, CDR2 FQNEAQ. CDR3 region: CASSRWDILSYEQYF. In nucleotides, the CDR3 is TGTGCCAGCAGCAGATGGGACATCCTCTCCTACGAGCAGTACTTC.

V gene TRBV4-2 combines with J gene TRBJ2-3; tentatively, D is TRBD2 (7 bases). Germline CDR1 LGHNA, CDR2 YNFKEQ. The V end lost 0 bases, the J end lost 2 bases, and 15 bases lay between the germline ends. The CDR3 contains 17 residues. The CDR3 protein is CASSQDGGGSNTDTQYF. The CDR3 DNA is TGTGCCAGCAGCCAAGACGGGGGCGGGAGCAACACAGATACGCAGTATTTT.

This clone occurred once. The genes are TRBV6-5 and TRBJ1-3, with TRBD1 as a possible D gene (6 bases). The CDR3 runs 15 residues. CDR1 and CDR2 from the germline V gene are MNHEY and SVGAGI. Trimming stripped 6 bases from V and 0 bases from J, with 12 bases between. The CDR3 DNA reads as TGTGCCAGCAGATCGACAGGTAGCTCTGGAAACACCATATATTTT. Its translation: CASRSTGSSGNTIYF.

This chain connects TRBV5-4 to TRBJ2-7; D perhaps matches TRBD2 (5 bases). The CDR3 sequence is 15 residues long. V was shortened by 3 bases and J by 6 bases, with 19 bases between the two germline ends. The germline V gene has CDR1 SGHNT and CDR2 YYREEE (reference sequence). This CDR3 is CASSSITRDGTEQYF. The CDR3 DNA sequence: TGTGCCAGCAGCTCCATAACTAGAGATGGCACCGAGCAGTACTTC.

This rearrangement joins TRBV7-9 to TRBJ2-7; D is perhaps TRBD2 (5 bases). V gave up 9 bases and J gave up 7 bases, with 13 bases separating them. Germline loops: CDR1 SEHNR, CDR2 FQNEAQ (reference sequence). The CDR3 loop spans 11 amino acids. The CDR3 DNA is TGTGCCAGTGGACTGCGAGGGGAGCAGTACTTC. The encoded protein is CASGLRGEQYF.

The chain recombines TRBV27 with TRBJ2-7, with 9 nucleotides matching TRBD1. The CDR3 has 15 amino acids. The junction had 13 bases not matched to a gene; V was cut back by 6 bases and J by 7 bases. Germline V gene lookup returns CDR1 MNHEY and CDR2 SMNVEV (reference sequence). Here the CDR3 DNA reads TGTGCCAGCAGAGAAACACAGGGGGCAGCGGGGGAGCAGTACTTC. It encodes CASRETQGAAGEQYF.

The genes are TRBV21-1 and TRBJ2-2. TRBV21-1 is classified as a pseudogene. The CDR3 is made up of 17 amino acids. CDR3 sequence (DNA): TGTGCCAGCAGCAAAGCGAGGGGCCTCACCAAGACCGGGGAGCTGTTTTTT. It codes for CASSKARGLTKTGELFF.

J is TRBJ1-2 and V is TRBV23-1; 8 nucleotides align to TRBD1. TRBV23-1 is noted as an ORF with a role that remains uncertain. V shed 4 bases and J 8 bases; nucleotides not matched to a gene: 6. This CDR3 has 13 residues. CDR3 DNA: TGCGCCAGCAGTCGGGCAGGGGGCGGCGGCTACACCTTC. Translation: CASSRAGGGGYTF.

The V call is TRBV28, the J call TRBJ1-5; tentatively, D is TRBD1 (5 bases). Trimming stripped 3 bases from V and 0 bases from J, with 9 bases between. Germline CDR1 reads MDHEN; CDR2 reads SYDVKM. The CDR3 sequence is 15 residues long. Here the CDR3 reads CASSFGGYSNQPQHF. For the CDR3, the DNA is TGTGCCAGCAGTTTCGGGGGATATAGCAATCAGCCCCAGCATTTT.